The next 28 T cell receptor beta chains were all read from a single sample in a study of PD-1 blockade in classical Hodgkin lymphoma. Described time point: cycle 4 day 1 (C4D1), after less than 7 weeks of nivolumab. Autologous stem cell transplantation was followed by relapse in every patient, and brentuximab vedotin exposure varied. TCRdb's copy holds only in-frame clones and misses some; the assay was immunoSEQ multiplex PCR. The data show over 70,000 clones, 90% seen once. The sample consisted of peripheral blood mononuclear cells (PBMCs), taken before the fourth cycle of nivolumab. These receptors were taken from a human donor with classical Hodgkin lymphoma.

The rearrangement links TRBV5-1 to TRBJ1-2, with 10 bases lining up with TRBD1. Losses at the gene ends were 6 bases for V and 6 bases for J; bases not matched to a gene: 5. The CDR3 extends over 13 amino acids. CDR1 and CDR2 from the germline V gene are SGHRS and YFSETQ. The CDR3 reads CASNGQGVNGYTF. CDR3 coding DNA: TGCGCCAGCAATGGACAGGGGGTAAATGGCTACACCTTC. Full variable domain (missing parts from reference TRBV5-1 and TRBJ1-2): KAGVTQTPRYLIKTRGQQVTLSCSPISGHRSVSWYQQTPGQGLQFLFEYFSETQRNKGNFPGRFSGRQFSNSRSEMNVSTLELGDSALYLCASNGQGVNGYTFGSGTRLTVV.

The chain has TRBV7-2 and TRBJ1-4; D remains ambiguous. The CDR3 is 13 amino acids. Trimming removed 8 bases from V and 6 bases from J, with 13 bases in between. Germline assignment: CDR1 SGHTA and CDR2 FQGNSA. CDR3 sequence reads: CASSDGPHEKLFF. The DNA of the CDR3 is TGTGCCAGCTCCGACGGACCTCATGAAAAACTGTTTTTT. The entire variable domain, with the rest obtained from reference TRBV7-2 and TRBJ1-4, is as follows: GAGVSQSPSNKVTEKGKDVELRCDPISGHTALYWYRQSLGQGLEFLIYFQGNSAPDKSGLPSDRFSAERTGGSVSTLTIQRTQQEDSAVYLCASSDGPHEKLFFGSGTQLSVL.

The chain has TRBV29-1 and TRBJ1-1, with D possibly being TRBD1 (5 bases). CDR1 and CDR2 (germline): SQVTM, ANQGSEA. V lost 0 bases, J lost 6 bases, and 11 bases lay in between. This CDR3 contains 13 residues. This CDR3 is CSVEEGPAPEAFF. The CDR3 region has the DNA TGCAGCGTTGAAGAGGGGCCCGCGCCTGAAGCTTTCTTT.

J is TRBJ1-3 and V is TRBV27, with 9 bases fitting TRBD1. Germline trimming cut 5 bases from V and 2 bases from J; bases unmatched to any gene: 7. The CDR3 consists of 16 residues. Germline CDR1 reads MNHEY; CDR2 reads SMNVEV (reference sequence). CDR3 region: CASSTTGGAAGNTIYF. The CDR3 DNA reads TGTGCCAGCAGTACAACAGGGGGCGCGGCTGGAAACACCATATATTTT.

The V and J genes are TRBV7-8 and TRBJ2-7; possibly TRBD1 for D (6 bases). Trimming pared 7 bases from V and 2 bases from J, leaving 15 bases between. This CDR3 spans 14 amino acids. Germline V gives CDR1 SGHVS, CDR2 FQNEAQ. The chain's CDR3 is CASNMQGQTYEQYF. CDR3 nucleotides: TGTGCCAGCAACATGCAAGGACAGACCTACGAGCAGTACTTC. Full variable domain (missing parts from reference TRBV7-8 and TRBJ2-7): GAGVSQSPRYKVAKRGQDVALRCDPISGHVSLFWYQQALGQGPEFLTYFQNEAQLDKSGLPSDRFFAERPEGSVSTLKIQRTQQEDSAVYLCASNMQGQTYEQYFGPGTRLTVT.

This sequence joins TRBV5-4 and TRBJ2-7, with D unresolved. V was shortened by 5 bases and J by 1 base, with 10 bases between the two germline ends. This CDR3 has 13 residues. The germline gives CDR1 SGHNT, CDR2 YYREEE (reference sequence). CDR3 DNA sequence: TGTGCCAGCAGGTTCGGACCATCCTACGAGCAGTACTTC. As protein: CASRFGPSYEQYF.

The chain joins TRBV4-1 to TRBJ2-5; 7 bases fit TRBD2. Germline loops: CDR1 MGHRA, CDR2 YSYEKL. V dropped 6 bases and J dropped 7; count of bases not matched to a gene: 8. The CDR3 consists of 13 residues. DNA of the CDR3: TGCGCCAGCAGTGAAGCGGGAAGTGGGACCCAGTACTTC. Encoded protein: CASSEAGSGTQYF.

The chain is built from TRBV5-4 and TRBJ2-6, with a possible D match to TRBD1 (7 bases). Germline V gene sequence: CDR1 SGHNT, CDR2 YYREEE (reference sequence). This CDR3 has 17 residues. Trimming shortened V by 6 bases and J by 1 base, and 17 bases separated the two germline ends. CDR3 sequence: CASNDYRGGSGANVLTF. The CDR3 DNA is TGTGCCAGCAACGACTACAGGGGAGGATCTGGGGCCAACGTCCTGACTTTC.

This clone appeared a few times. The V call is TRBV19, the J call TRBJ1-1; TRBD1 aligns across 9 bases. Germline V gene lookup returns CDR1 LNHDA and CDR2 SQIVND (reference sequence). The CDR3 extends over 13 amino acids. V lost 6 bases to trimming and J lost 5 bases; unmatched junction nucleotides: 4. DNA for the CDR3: TGTGCCAGTAGGGACAGGGGCAGGACTGAAGCTTTCTTT. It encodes CASRDRGRTEAFF.

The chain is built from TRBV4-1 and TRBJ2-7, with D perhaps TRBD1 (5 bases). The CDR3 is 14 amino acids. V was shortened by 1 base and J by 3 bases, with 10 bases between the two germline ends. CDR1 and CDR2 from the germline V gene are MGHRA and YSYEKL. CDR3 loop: CASSQVTDHYEQYF. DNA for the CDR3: TGCGCCAGCAGCCAAGTGACAGACCACTACGAGCAGTACTTC.

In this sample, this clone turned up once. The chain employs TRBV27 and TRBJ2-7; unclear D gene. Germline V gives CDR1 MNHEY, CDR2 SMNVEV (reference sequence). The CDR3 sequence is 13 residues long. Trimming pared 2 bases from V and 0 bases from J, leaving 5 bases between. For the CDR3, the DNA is TGTGCCAGCAGTTTAACCCCCTCCTACGAGCAGTACTTC. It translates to CASSLTPSYEQYF.

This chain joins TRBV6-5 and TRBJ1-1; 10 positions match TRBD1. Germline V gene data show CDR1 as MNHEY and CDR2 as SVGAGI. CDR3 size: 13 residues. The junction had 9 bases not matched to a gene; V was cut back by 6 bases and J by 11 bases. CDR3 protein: CASRRDRGVRAFF. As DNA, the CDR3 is TGTGCCAGCAGACGGGACAGGGGCGTTCGGGCTTTCTTT.

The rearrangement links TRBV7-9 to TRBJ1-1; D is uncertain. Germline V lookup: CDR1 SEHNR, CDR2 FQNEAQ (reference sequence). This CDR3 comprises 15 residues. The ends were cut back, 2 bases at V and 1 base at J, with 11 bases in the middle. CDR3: CASSLLVSGNTEAFF. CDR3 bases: TGTGCCAGCAGCTTACTGGTAAGCGGGAACACTGAAGCTTTCTTT.

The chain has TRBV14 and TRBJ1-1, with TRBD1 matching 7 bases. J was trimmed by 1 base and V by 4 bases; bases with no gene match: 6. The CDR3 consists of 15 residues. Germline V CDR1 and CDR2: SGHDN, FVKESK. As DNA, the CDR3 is TGTGCCAGCAGCCCCCGACAGGGCGAGAACACTGAAGCTTTCTTT. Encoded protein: CASSPRQGENTEAFF.

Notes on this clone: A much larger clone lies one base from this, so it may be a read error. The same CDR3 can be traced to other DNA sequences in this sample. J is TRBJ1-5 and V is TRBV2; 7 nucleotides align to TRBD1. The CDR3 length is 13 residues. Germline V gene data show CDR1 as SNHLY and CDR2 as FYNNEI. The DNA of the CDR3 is TGTGCCAGCAGAAACAGGGGACGTCAGCCTCAGCATTTT. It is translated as CASRNRGRQPQHF.

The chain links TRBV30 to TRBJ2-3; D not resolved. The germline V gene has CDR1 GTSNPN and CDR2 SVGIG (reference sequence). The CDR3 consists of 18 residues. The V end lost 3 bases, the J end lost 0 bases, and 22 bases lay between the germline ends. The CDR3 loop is CAWRWFPQTLTSTDTQYF. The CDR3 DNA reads TGTGCCTGGAGATGGTTTCCTCAGACGCTTACTAGCACAGATACGCAGTATTTT.

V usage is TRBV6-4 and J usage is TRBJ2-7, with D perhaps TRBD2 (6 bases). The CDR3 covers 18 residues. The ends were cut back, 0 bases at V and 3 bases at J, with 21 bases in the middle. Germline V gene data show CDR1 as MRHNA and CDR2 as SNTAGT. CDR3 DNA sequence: TGTGCCAGCAGTGACTCGTCTCTGGGGGGACCGGGATTCTACGAGCAGTACTTC. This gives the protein CASSDSSLGGPGFYEQYF.

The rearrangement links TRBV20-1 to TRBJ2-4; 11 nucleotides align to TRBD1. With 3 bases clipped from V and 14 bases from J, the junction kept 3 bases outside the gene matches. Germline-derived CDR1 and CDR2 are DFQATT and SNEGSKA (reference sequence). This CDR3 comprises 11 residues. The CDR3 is CSARGQGEEYF. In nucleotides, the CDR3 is TGCAGTGCTAGGGGACAGGGGGAGGAGTACTTC.

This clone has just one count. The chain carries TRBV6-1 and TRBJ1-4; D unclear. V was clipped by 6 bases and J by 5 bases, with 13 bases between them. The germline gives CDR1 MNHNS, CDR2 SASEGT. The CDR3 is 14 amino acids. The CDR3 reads CASSLFHRNEKLFF. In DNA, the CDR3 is TGTGCCAGCAGCCTCTTCCATCGGAATGAAAAACTGTTTTTT.

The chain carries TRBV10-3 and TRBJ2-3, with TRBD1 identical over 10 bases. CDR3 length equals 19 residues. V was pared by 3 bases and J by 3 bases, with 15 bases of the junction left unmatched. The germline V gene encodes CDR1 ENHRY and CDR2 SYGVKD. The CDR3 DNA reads TGTGCCATCAGTGAAAGAGAGGGGGAGACAGGGGGCGGGACAGATACGCAGTATTTT. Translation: CAISEREGETGGGTDTQYF.

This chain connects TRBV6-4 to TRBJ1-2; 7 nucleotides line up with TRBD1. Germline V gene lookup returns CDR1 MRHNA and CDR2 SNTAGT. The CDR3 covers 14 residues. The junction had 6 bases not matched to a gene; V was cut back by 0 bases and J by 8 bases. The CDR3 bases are TGTGCCAGCAGTGACTCGGGGACAGCTGGAGGCTACACCTTC. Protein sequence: CASSDSGTAGGYTF.

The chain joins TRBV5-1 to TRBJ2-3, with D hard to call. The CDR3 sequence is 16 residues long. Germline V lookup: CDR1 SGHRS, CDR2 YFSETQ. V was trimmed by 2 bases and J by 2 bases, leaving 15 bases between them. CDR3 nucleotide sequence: TGCGCCAGCAGCTTTTCAGCCTCACCCATCACAGATACGCAGTATTTT. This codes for CASSFSASPITDTQYF.

The CDR3 spells CASGGRLNTEAFF. In DNA form, the CDR3 reads TGTGCCAGTGGCGGACGGTTGAACACTGAAGCTTTCTTT. The rearrangement uses TRBV19 and TRBJ1-1; D is ambiguous. The CDR3 has 13 amino acids. Germline V gives CDR1 LNHDA, CDR2 SQIVND (reference sequence). V gave up 8 bases and J gave up 0 bases, with 10 bases separating them.

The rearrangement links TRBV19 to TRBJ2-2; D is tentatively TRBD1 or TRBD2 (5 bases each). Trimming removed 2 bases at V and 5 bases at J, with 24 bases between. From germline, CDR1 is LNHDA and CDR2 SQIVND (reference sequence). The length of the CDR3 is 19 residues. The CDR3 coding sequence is TGTGCCAGTAGTATAACGGACACGGGGCTTATAGTTGGGACCGGGGAGCTGTTTTTT. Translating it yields CASSITDTGLIVGTGELFF.

CDR3 loop: CASSVELWVTTNTGELFF. DNA for the CDR3: TGTGCCAGCAGCGTAGAGCTTTGGGTGACTACGAACACCGGGGAGCTGTTTTTT. V and J are TRBV9 and TRBJ2-2; D is possibly TRBD2 (5 bases). Deletions cut 0 bases from V and 0 bases from J, with 15 bases between. The CDR3 sequence is 18 residues long. CDR1 is SGDLS and CDR2 is YYNGEE in the germline V gene.

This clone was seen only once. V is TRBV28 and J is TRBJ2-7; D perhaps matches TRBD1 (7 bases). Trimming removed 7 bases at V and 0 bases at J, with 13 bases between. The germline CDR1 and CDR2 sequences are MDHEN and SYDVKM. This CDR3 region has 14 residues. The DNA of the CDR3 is TGTGCCAGCAACCAGGGGGGTCCCTCCTACGAGCAGTACTTC. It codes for CASNQGGPSYEQYF. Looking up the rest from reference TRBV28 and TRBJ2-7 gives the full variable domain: DVKVTQSSRYLVKRTGEKVFLECVQDMDHENMFWYRQDPGLGLRLIYFSYDVKMKEKGDIPEGYSVSREKKERFSLILESASTNQTSMYLCASNQGGPSYEQYFGPGTRLTVT.

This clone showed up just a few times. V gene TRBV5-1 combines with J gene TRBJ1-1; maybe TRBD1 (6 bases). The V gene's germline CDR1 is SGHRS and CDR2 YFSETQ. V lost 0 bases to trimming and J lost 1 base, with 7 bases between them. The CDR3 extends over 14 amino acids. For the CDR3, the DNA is TGCGCCAGCAGCTTGGGACAGGCGAACACTGAAGCTTTCTTT. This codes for CASSLGQANTEAFF.

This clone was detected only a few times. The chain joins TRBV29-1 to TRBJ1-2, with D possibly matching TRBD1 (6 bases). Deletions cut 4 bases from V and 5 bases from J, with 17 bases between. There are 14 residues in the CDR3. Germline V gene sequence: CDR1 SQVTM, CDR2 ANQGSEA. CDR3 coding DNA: TGCAGCGTTGGCAGGGGCGAGGTATGGTATGGCTACACCTTC. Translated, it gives CSVGRGEVWYGYTF.